This T cell receptor beta chain was found in a study of radiation and T cells in renal cell carcinoma. Points from the study as a whole: No pretreatment tumor biopsies were available for baseline clonotypes. From baseline, blood top tumor clonotypes peaked at 2 weeks post-radiation.

Measured with immunoSEQ multiplex PCR; TCRdb has only the in-frame clones, and not every one. The sample has some 120,000 clones; around 85% are singletons. Time point in this sample: blood 2 weeks post-SBRT. Treatment noted: 15 Gy SBRT to primary tumor, nephrectomy 4 weeks later. The patient's renal cell carcinoma had clear cell pathology. A note on this clone: Its matching antigen is unknown.

Sequences were derived from blood, sampled from a patient whose treatment included radiotherapy and nephrectomy. The origin of this receptor is a man between 50 and 59 years old with renal cell carcinoma.

CDR3 bases: TGTGCCAGCAGCTTTTGGGGAGCCTCCTACGAGCAGTACTTC. Translated, it gives CASSFWGASYEQYF. J is TRBJ2-7 and V is TRBV7-8, with a tentative D call TRBD2 (5 bases). With 3 bases removed from V and 0 bases from J, the gap between germline ends came to 9 bases. Germline CDR1 reads SGHVS; CDR2 reads FQNEAQ. The CDR3 is 14 residues long.